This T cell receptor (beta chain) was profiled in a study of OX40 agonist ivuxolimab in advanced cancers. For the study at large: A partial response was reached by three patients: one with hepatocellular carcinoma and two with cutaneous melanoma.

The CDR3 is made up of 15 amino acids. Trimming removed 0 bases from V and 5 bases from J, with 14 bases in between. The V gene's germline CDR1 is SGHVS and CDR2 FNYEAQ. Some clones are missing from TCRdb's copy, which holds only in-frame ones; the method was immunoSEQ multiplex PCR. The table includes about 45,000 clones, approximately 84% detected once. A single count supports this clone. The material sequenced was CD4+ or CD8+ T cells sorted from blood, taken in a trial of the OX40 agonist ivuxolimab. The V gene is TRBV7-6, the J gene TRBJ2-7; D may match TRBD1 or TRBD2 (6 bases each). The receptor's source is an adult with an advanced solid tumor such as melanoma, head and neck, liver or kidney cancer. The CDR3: CASSLAGEEGDEQYF. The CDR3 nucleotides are TGTGCCAGCAGCTTAGCCGGAGAGGAGGGGGACGAGCAGTACTTC.